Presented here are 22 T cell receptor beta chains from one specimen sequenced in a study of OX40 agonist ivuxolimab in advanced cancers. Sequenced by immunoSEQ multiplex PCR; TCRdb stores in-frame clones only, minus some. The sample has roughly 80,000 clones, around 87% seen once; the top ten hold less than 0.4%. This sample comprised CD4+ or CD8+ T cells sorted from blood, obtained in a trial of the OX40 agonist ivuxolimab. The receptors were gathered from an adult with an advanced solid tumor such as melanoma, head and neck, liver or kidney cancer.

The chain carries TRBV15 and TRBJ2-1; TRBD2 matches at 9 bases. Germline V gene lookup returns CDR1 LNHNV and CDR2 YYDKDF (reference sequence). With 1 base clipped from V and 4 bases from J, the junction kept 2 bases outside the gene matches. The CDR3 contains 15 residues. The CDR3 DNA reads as TGTGCCACCAGCAGAGGTCTAGCGGGATACAATGAGCAGTTCTTC. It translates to CATSRGLAGYNEQFF.

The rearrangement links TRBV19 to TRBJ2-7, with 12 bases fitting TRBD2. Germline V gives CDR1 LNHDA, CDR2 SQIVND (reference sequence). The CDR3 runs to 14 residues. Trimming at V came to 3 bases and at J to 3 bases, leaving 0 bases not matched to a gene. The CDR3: CASSMTSGSYEQYF. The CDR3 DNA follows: TGTGCCAGTAGTATGACTAGCGGGAGCTACGAGCAGTACTTC.

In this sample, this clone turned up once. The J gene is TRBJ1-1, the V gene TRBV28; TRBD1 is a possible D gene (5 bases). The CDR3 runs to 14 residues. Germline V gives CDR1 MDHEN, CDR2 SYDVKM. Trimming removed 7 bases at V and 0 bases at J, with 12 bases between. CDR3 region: CASTLGQLNTEAFF. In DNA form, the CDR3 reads TGTGCCAGCACCCTCGGACAATTGAACACTGAAGCTTTCTTT.

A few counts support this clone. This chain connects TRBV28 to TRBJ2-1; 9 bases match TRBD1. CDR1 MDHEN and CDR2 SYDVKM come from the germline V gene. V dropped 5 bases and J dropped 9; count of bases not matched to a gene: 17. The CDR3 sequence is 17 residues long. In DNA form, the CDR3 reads TGTGCCAGCAGTCAAAAACAGGGGGCGGGAGAAGTTGGTGAGCAGTTCTTC. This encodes CASSQKQGAGEVGEQFF.

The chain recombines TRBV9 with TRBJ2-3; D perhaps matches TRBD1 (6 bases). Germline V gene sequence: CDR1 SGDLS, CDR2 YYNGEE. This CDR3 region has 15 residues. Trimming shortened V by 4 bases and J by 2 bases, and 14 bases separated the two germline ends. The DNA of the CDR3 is TGTGCCAGCAGCCTTGGACAGTTACTCACAGATACGCAGTATTTT. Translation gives CASSLGQLLTDTQYF.

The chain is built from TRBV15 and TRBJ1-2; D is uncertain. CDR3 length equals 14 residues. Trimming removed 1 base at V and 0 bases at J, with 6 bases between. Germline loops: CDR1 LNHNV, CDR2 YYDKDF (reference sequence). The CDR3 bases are TGTGCCACCAGCAGAGTACCAGCTAACTATGGCTACACCTTC. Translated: CATSRVPANYGYTF. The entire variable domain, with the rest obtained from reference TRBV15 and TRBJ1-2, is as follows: DAMVIQNPRYQVTQFGKPVTLSCSQTLNHNVMYWYQQKSSQAPKLLFHYYDKDFNNEADTPDNFQSRRPNTSFCFLDIRSPGLGDTAMYLCATSRVPANYGYTFGSGTRLTVV.

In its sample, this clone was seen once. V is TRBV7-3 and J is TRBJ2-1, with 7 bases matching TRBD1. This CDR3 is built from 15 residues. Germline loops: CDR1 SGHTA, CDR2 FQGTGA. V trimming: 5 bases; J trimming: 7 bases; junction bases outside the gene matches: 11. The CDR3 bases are TGTGCCAGCAGCCTCGACAGGGTAGGTTTGAATGAGCAGTTCTTC. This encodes CASSLDRVGLNEQFF.

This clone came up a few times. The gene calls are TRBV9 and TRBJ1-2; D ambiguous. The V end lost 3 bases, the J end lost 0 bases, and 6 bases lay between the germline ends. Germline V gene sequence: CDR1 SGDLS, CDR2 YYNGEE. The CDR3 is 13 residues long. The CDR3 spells CASSGRSNYGYTF. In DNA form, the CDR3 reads TGTGCCAGCAGCGGAAGGTCTAACTATGGCTACACCTTC.

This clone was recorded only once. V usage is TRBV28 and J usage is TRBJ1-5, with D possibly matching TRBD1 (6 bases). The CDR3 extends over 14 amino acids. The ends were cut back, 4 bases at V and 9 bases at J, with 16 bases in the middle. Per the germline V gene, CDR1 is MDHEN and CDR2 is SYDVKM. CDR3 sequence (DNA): TGTGCCAGCAGTTCCGGGACAAAATCGCGGCCCCAGCATTTT. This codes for CASSSGTKSRPQHF.

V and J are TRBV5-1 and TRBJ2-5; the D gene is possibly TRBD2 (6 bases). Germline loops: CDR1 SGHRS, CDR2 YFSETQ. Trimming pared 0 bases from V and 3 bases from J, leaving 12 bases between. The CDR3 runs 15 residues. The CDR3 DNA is TGCGCCAGCAGCTTGGCCACCGGGGGAAAAGAGACCCAGTACTTC. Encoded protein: CASSLATGGKETQYF.

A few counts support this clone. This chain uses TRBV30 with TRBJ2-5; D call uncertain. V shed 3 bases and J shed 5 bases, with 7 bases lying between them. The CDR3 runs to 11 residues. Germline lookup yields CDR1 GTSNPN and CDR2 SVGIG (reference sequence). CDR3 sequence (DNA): TGTGCCTGGAGCCGGTGGGAGACCCAGTACTTC. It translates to CAWSRWETQYF.

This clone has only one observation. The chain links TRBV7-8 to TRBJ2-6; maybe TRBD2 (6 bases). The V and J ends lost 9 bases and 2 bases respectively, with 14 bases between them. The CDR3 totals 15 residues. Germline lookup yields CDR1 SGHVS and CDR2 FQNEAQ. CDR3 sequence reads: CARGGIGAGANVLTF. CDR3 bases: TGTGCCAGGGGCGGGATTGGCGCTGGGGCCAACGTCCTGACTTTC.

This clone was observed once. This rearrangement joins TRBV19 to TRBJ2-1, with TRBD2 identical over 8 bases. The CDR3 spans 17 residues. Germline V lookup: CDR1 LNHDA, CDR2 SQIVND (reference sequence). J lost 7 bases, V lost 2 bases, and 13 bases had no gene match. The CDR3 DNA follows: TGTGCCAGTAGTATAACCTATTCCAGCGGGGGTGGGAATGAGCAGTTCTTC. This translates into CASSITYSSGGGNEQFF.

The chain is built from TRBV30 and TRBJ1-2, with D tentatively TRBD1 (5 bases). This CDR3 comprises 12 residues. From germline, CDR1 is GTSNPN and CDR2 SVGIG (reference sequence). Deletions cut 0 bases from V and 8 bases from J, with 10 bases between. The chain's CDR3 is CAWSVSGGGYTF. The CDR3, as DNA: TGTGCCTGGAGTGTATCTGGGGGAGGCTACACCTTC.

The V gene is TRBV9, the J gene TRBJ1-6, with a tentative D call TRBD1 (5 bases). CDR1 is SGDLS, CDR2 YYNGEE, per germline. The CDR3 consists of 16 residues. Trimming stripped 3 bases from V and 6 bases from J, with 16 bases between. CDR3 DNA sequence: TGTGCCAGCAGCGCAGACGCGACAGTGGGTAATTCACCCCTCCACTTT. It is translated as CASSADATVGNSPLHF. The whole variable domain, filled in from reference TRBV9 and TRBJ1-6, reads DSGVTQTPKHLITATGQRVTLRCSPRSGDLSVYWYQQSLDQGLQFLIQYYNGEERAKGNILERFSAQQFPDLHSELNLSSLELGDSALYFCASSADATVGNSPLHFGNGTRLTVT.

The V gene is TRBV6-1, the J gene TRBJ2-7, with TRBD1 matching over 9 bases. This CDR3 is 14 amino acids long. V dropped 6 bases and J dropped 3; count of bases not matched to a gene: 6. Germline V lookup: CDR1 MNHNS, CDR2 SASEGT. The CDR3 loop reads CASSPGTGIYEQYV. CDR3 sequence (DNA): TGTGCCAGCAGCCCCGGGACAGGGATCTACGAGCAGTACGTC.

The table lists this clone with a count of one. CDR3 in amino acids: CARSLGSSGTTDTQYF. In DNA form, the CDR3 reads TGTGCCAGAAGCTTGGGGTCTAGCGGGACCACAGATACGCAGTATTTT. V usage is TRBV5-3 and J usage is TRBJ2-3, with 9 bases lining up with TRBD2. TRBV5-3 is classed as an ORF, of uncertain function. After removal of 0 bases from V and 2 bases from J, the junction contained 4 bases not matched to a gene. This CDR3 contains 16 residues.

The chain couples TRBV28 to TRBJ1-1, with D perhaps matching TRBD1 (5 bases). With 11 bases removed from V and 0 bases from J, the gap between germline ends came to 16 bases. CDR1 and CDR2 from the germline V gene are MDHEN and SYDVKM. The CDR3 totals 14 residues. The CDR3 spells CAGRPGTVNTEAFF. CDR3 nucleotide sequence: TGTGCCGGAAGACCTGGGACGGTGAACACTGAAGCTTTCTTT.

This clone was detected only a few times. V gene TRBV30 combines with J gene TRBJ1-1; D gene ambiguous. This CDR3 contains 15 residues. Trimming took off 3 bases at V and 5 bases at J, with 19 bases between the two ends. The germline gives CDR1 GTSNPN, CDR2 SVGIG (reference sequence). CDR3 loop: CAWRLAGVTRTEAFF. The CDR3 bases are TGTGCCTGGAGGCTGGCAGGCGTTACGAGGACTGAAGCTTTCTTT. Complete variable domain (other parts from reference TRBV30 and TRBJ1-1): SQTIHQWPATLVQPVGSPLSLECTVEGTSNPNLYWYRQAAGRGLQLLFYSVGIGQISSEVPQNLSASRPQDRQFILSSKKLLLSDSGFYLCAWRLAGVTRTEAFFGQGTRLTVV.

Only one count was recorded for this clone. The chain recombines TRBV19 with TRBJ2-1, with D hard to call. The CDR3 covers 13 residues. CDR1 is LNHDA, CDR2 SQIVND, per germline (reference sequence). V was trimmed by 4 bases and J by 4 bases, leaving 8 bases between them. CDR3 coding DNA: TGTGCCAGTAGTACGCTAGTATACAATGAGCAGTTCTTC. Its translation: CASSTLVYNEQFF.

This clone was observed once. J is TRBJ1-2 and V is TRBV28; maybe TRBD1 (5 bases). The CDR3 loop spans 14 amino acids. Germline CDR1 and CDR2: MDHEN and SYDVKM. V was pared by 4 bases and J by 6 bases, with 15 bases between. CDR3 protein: CASSSGLNLNGYTF. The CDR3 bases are TGTGCCAGCAGTTCGGGACTGAATCTGAATGGCTACACCTTC.

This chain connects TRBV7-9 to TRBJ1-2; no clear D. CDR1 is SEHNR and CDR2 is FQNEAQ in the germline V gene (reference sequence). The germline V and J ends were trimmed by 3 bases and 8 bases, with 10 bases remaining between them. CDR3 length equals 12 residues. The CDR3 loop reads CASSFSLLGYTF. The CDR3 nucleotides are TGTGCCAGCAGCTTTAGTCTTTTGGGCTACACCTTC. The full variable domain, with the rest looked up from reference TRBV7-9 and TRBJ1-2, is DTGVSQNPRHKITKRGQNVTFRCDPISEHNRLYWYRQTLGQGPEFLTYFQNEAQLEKSRLLSDRFSAERPKGSFSTLEIQRTEQGDSAMYLCASSFSLLGYTFGSGTRLTVV.